This entry is about one T cell receptor beta chain. The specificity of this receptor is unknown. It has no much larger one-base neighbor in the sample; base qualities were not kept. Instrument used: Illumina NovaSeq 6000. TCRalpha and TCRbeta cDNA libraries were built by 5'RACE with constant-segment primers, adding sample barcodes and unique molecular identifiers. Trizol reagent was used to extract RNA from every sample. The libraries were amplified in two PCR steps, and the second step added a second sample barcode and Illumina TruSeq adapters. The libraries were sequenced on an Illumina NovaSeq using 2 x 150 bp paired-end reads. The authors' analysis ran thus. With migec v1.2.7, reads were demultiplexed and then collapsed into UMI-guided consensus sequences. With mixcr v2.1.11, UMI consensuses were aligned to TRA and TRB V and J templates and assembled into clonotypes. Expanded or contracted clonotypes were those called significant by both edgeR and NoisET, with noise models trained on biological replicates. For edgeR calls, the thresholds were a false discovery rate-adjusted p below 0.01 and a log2 fold-change of 1. As an exploratory analysis of dynamics, PCA with hierarchical clustering was applied to max-normalized trajectories of the 1000 most abundant clonotypes. Separately sequenced CD4+ and CD8+ repertoires were used to assign a CD4 or CD8 phenotype to each responding clone. TCRdb ran its own pipeline on the public reads, namely fastp trimming at Q25 and MiXCR clone calling, and kept in-frame beta chains. Each CDR3 protein gets just one entry, which takes the most common genes and DNA from the rows behind it. The V and J calls come from TCRdb's annotation, not from the publication. Counted in this sample were just over 150,000 distinct CDR3 sequences; roughly 31% of them appeared once. The ten top clones hold about 12% of the sample.

The data are from a study of T-cell memory formation after mild COVID-19 (dated by TCRdb to the early 2020s). Concerning the study at large: TCR sequence clusters from the two donors were found to be largely donor specific. In a couple of donors, T-cell clones that expanded and contracted after mild COVID-19 were tracked by sequencing TCRalpha and TCRbeta repertoires over time. The cohort comprised two young, previously healthy adult volunteers, one female and one male.

Via the germline V gene (reference sequence), CDR1 is GTSNPN and CDR2 SVGIG. The CDR3 measures 16 amino acids from cysteine to phenylalanine. CDR3 DNA is the only sequence kept; it has 48 bases, read in frame from the first base. V loses 3 bases, J loses 10 bases, and the germline ends lie 25 bases apart. Ficoll-Paque density gradient centrifugation was used to isolate PBMCs. Points the paper makes about the study in general: Contracting CD4+ clones were found mainly in CM and EM memory subsets, while CD8+ clones were enriched in EMRA. Clones that contracted from day 15 to 85 showed balanced CD4/CD8 phenotypes, whereas a second wave of clones that expanded from day 15 to 37 leaned towards CD4+. Only two mild cases were covered in the study, and larger cohorts including severe cases with pre-infection samples were considered necessary. SARS-CoV-2 specificity of the second-wave clones peaking on day 37 was not confirmed. The detection of some responding clones in pre-infection memory suggests that pre-existing cross-reactive memory T cells joined the SARS-CoV-2 response.

The TCR originated in an adult woman who had mild COVID-19 (a few samples of this study predate the infection). The sample titles of this study are shuffled in the database, so cell type and time point are left out; the donor was told from shared clones. The chain couples TRBV30 to TRBJ2-1; TRBD1 is a possible D gene, resting on 6 matching bases. The sample was PBMCs or a T cell subset sorted from them (not recorded which). The CDR3 region has the sequence CAWSLRIGQGRGEQFF. In nucleotides, the sequence is TGTGCCTGGAGCCTACGCATAGGGCAGGGGAGAGGCGAGCAGTTCTTC. The full variable domain, completed from the reference TRBV30 and TRBJ2-1 proteins outside the CDR3, reads SQTIHQWPATLVQPVGSPLSLECTVEGTSNPNLYWYRQAAGRGLQLLFYSVGIGQISSEVPQNLSASRPQDRQFILSSKKLLLSDSGFYLCAWSLRIGQGRGEQFFGPGTRLTVL.